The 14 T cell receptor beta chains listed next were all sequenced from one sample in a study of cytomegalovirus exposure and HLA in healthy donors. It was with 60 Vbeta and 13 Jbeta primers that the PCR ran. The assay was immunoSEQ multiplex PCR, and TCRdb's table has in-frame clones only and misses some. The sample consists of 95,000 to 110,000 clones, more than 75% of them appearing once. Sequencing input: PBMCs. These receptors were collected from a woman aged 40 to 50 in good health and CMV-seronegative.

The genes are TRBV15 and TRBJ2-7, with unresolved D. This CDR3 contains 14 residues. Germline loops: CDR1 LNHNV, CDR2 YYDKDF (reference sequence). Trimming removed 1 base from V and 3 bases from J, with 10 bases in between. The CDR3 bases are TGTGCCACCAGCAGAGCCCAGGTTAGCTACGAGCAGTACTTC. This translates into CATSRAQVSYEQYF.

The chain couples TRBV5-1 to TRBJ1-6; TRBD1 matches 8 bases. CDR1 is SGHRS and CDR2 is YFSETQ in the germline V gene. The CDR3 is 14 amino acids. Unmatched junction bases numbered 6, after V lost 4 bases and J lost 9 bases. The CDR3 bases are TGCGCCAGCAGCCCCGGACAGGGAGGTTCACCCCTCCACTTT. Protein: CASSPGQGGSPLHF. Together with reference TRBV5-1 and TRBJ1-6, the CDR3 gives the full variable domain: KAGVTQTPRYLIKTRGQQVTLSCSPISGHRSVSWYQQTPGQGLQFLFEYFSETQRNKGNFPGRFSGRQFSNSRSEMNVSTLELGDSALYLCASSPGQGGSPLHFGNGTRLTVT.

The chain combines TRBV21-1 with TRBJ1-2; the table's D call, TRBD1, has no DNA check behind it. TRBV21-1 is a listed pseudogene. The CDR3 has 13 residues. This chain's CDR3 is CAILDRFFYGYTF. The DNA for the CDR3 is TGTGCCATTCTTGACAGGTTCTTTTATGGCTACACCTTC.

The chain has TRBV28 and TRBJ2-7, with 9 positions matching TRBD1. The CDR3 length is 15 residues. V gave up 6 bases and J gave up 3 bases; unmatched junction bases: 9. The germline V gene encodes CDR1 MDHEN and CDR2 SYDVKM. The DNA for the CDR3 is TGTGCCAGCAGGCCACCGGGACAGGGAATCTACGAGCAGTACTTC. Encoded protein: CASRPPGQGIYEQYF.

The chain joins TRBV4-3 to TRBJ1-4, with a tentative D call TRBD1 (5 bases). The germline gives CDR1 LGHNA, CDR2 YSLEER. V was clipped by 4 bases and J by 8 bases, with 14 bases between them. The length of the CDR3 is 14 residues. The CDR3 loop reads CASSRGPRGEKLFF. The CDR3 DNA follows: TGCGCCAGCAGCCGAGGCCCCCGGGGGGAAAAACTGTTTTTT.

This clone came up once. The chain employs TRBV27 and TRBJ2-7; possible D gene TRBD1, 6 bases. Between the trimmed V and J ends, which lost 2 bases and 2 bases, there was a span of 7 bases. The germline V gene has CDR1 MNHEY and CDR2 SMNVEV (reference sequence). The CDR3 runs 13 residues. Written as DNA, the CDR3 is TGTGCCAGCAGTTTAACAGGGACCTACGAGCAGTACTTC. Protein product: CASSLTGTYEQYF.

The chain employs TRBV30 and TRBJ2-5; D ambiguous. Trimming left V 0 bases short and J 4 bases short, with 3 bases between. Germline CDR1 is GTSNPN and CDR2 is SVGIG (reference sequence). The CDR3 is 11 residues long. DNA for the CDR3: TGTGCCTGGAGTGTTAGAGAGACCCAGTACTTC. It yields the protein CAWSVRETQYF.

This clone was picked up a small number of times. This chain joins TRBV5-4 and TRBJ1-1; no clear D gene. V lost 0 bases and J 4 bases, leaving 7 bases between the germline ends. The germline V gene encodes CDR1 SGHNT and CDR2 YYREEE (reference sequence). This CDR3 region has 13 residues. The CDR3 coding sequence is TGTGCCAGCAGCTTGGGCGGGAGCACTGAAGCTTTCTTT. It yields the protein CASSLGGSTEAFF.

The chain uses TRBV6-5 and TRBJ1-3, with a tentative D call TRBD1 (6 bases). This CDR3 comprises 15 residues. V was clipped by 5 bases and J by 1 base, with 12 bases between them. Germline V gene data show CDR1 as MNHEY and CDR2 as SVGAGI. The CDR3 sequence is CASSPAGTSGNTIYF. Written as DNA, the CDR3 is TGTGCCAGCAGTCCCGCCGGGACATCTGGAAACACCATATATTTT.

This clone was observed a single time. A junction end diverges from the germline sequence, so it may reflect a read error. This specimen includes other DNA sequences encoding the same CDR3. CDR3 sequence reads: CASTPTGIGELFF. The CDR3 DNA reads as TGCGCCAGCACTCCTACAGGGATCGGGGAGCTGTTTTTT. This chain links TRBV25-1 with TRBJ2-2, with a tentative D call TRBD1 (6 bases). The CDR3 is 13 residues long. CDR1 and CDR2 from the germline V gene are MGHDK and SYGVNS.

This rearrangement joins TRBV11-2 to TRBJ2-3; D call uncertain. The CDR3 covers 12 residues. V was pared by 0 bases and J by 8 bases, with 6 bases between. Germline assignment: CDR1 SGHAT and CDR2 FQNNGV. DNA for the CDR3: TGTGCCAGCAGCTTAGATTTCGGTACGCAGTATTTT. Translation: CASSLDFGTQYF.

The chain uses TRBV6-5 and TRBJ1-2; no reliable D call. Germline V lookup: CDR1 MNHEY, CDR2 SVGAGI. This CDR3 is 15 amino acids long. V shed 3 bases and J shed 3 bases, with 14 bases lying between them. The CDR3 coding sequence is TGTGCCAGCAGTTATGGGGAGACCCCTGACTATGGCTACACCTTC. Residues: CASSYGETPDYGYTF.

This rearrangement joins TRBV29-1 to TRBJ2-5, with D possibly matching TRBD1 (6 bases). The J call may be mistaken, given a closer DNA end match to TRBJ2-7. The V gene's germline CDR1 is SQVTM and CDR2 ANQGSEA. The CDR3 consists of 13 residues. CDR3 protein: CSVNTGFPYEQYF. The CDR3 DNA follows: TGCAGCGTAAATACAGGGTTTCCGTACGAGCAGTACTTC.

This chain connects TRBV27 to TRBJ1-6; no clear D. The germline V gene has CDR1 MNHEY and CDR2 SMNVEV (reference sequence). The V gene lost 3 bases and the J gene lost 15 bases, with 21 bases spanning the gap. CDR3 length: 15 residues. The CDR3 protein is CASSFYTESKSVLHF. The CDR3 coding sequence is TGTGCCAGCAGTTTCTATACAGAGTCTAAGTCAGTCCTCCACTTT.